Included here is one T cell receptor (beta chain) sequence, with context. An amount of RNA that ranged from roughly 0.5 to 1 ug was reverse transcribed with random hexamers. TCRdb reprocessed the immunoSEQ multiplex PCR reads via MiXCR and lists one record per CDR3 protein. The sample has about 140,000 distinct CDR3 sequences; approximately 93% are singletons. Germline V gene sequence: CDR1 SEHNR, CDR2 FQNEAQ (reference sequence). This CDR3 has 13 residues. Trimming stripped 3 bases from V and 3 bases from J, with 6 bases between. The sample comes from a study of CD8 T cells in Susac syndrome. Blood CD8+ and CD4+ T cells underwent high-throughput TCR beta sequencing. Controls were healthy donors chosen to match patients in age and sex.

The chain employs TRBV7-9 and TRBJ1-5; maybe TRBD1 (5 bases). This TCR came from a human donor in good health. The sequenced sample was CD4+ T cells from PBMCs. As DNA, the CDR3 is TGTGCCAGCAGCTTCGGGACCAATCAGCCCCAGCATTTT. Encoded protein: CASSFGTNQPQHF.